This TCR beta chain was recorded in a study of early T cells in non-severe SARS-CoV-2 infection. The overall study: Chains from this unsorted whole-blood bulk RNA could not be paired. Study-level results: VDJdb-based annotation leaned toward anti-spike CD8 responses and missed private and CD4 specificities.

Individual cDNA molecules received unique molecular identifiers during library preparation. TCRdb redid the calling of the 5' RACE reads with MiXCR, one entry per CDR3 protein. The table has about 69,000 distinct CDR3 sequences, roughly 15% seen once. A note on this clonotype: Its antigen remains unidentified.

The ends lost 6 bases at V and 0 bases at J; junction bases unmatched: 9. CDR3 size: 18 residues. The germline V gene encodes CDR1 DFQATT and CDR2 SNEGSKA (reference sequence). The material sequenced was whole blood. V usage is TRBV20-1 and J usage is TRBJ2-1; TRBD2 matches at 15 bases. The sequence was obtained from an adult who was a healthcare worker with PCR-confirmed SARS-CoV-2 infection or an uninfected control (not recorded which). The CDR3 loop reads CSAPPGLAGGRSYNEQFF. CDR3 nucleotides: TGCAGTGCCCCCCCGGGACTAGCGGGGGGTCGCTCCTACAATGAGCAGTTCTTC.